These 18 T cell receptor beta chains came from one sample sequenced in a study of T cell repertoires in cytomegalovirus infection. Each CDR3 protein is one row after TCRdb ran MiXCR on the reads. This sample carries under 350,000 distinct CDR3 sequences, more than 8% of them seen once, and the ten largest clones take around 4.1%. The sequenced material came from PBMCs. These receptor sequences come from a human donor in good health (CMV status not recorded). Some clones in this sample may be carry-over from other donors' samples.

This chain links TRBV20-1 with TRBJ2-5, with D unresolved. The CDR3 spans 16 residues. Germline V gives CDR1 DFQATT, CDR2 SNEGSKA (reference sequence). Trimming took off 4 bases at V and 0 bases at J, with 18 bases between the two ends. The CDR3 sequence: CSATYDMGPHQETQYF. The CDR3 bases are TGCAGTGCTACATATGACATGGGTCCCCACCAAGAGACCCAGTACTTC.

This clonotype has ten or more counts. V and J are TRBV12-3 or TRBV12-4 and TRBJ1-5; D remains ambiguous. The CDR3 is 14 amino acids. The ends were cut back, 5 bases at V and 2 bases at J, with 10 bases in the middle. The CDR3 reads CASSHDFGNQPQHF. CDR3 nucleotides: TGTGCCAGCAGTCACGACTTCGGCAATCAGCCCCAGCATTTT.

This clonotype was seen only a few times. This chain joins TRBV7-2 and TRBJ2-7; perhaps TRBD1 as D (6 bases). Germline assignment: CDR1 SGHTA and CDR2 FQGNSA. This CDR3 has 14 residues. Trimming shortened V by 5 bases and J by 3 bases, and 14 bases separated the two germline ends. CDR3 bases: TGTGCCAGCAGCAAAACCCGGGACATCTACGAGCAGTACTTC. Protein product: CASSKTRDIYEQYF. Looking up the rest from reference TRBV7-2 and TRBJ2-7 gives the full variable domain: GAGVSQSPSNKVTEKGKDVELRCDPISGHTALYWYRQSLGQGLEFLIYFQGNSAPDKSGLPSDRFSAERTGGSVSTLTIQRTQQEDSAVYLCASSKTRDIYEQYFGPGTRLTVT.

This clonotype occurred many times. The chain recombines TRBV12-3 or TRBV12-4 with TRBJ2-7; TRBD1 agrees at 9 bases. The CDR3 loop spans 15 amino acids. With V trimmed by 3 bases and J by 3 bases, 6 bases remained unmatched. The CDR3: CASSFGTGRNYEQYF. CDR3 nucleotides: TGTGCCAGCAGTTTCGGGACAGGGAGGAACTACGAGCAGTACTTC.

The rearrangement joins TRBV27 to TRBJ1-1; tentative D call: TRBD1 (5 bases). V shed 2 bases and J shed 5 bases, with 12 bases lying between them. CDR3 length: 14 residues. CDR1 is MNHEY and CDR2 is SMNVEV in the germline V gene (reference sequence). This CDR3 reads CASSLERGGTEAFF. The CDR3 bases are TGTGCCAGCAGTTTAGAACGGGGGGGAACTGAAGCTTTCTTT.

A few counts support this clonotype. The chain recombines TRBV20-1 with TRBJ2-2, with D perhaps TRBD2 (5 bases). Germline CDR1 is DFQATT and CDR2 is SNEGSKA (reference sequence). There are 14 residues in the CDR3. V lost 6 bases and J 0 bases, leaving 11 bases between the germline ends. The CDR3 loop reads CSAKRTSNTGELFF. The CDR3 DNA reads as TGCAGTGCCAAGCGGACTTCGAACACCGGGGAGCTGTTTTTT.

This clonotype was found many times. The J gene is TRBJ2-5, the V gene TRBV12-3 or TRBV12-4, with 10 bases identical to TRBD1. CDR3 length equals 16 residues. Germline trimming cut 0 bases from V and 4 bases from J; bases unmatched to any gene: 5. CDR3 nucleotide sequence: TGTGCCAGCAGTTTAGCCACCGGGACAGGGGTAGAGACCCAGTACTTC. Amino acids: CASSLATGTGVETQYF.

The sample holds many counts of this clonotype. The genes are TRBV4-3 and TRBJ2-3, with D possibly matching TRBD1 (5 bases). The CDR3 contains 14 residues. The germline CDR1 and CDR2 sequences are LGHNA and YSLEER. V was shortened by 3 bases and J by 3 bases, with 10 bases between the two germline ends. This CDR3 is CASSHRQTTDTQYF. CDR3 DNA sequence: TGCGCCAGCAGCCACCGACAGACTACAGATACGCAGTATTTT.

This clonotype was counted at least ten times. V gene TRBV12-3 or TRBV12-4 combines with J gene TRBJ1-1; D might be TRBD1 (6 bases). The CDR3 runs to 13 residues. Trimming stripped 9 bases from V and 4 bases from J, with 15 bases between. For the CDR3, the DNA is TGTGCCAGTTCCCCCGGGGGGGCCACTGAAGCTTTCTTT. Translated: CASSPGGATEAFF.

The chain has TRBV27 and TRBJ2-7; no firm D call. The CDR3 runs 14 residues. The germline gives CDR1 MNHEY, CDR2 SMNVEV (reference sequence). V lost 3 bases, J lost 3 bases, and 12 bases lay in between. The CDR3 spells CASSLSVEVYEQYF. CDR3 nucleotides: TGTGCCAGCAGTTTGTCAGTAGAAGTCTACGAGCAGTACTTC.

In this sample, this clonotype turned up a few times. This chain connects TRBV6-2 or TRBV6-3 to TRBJ1-1; D is perhaps TRBD1 (6 bases). This CDR3 region has 15 residues. V dropped 2 bases and J dropped 5 bases, with 15 bases sitting between them. CDR1 and CDR2 from the germline V gene are MNHEY and SVGEGT. The CDR3 DNA sequence: TGTGCCAGCAGTTACCCGCCACAGGGCCAAACTGAAGCTTTCTTT. It translates to CASSYPPQGQTEAFF.

This clonotype was counted only a few times. The CDR3 sequence: CATSDRVSDTQYF. CDR3 nucleotides: TGTGCCACCAGCGACAGGGTGTCAGATACGCAGTATTTT. V usage is TRBV24-1 and J usage is TRBJ2-3; 7 nucleotides match TRBD1. CDR1 is KGHDR and CDR2 is SFDVKD in the germline V gene. The CDR3 loop spans 13 amino acids. J gave up 4 bases and V 7 bases, and 4 bases lay outside the gene matches.

The table lists this clonotype with many counts. This chain links TRBV12-3 or TRBV12-4 with TRBJ1-6, with TRBD1 as a possible D gene (5 bases). The CDR3 contains 12 residues. V was shortened by 2 bases and J by 9 bases, with 5 bases between the two germline ends. The CDR3 nucleotides are TGTGCCAGCAGTTTAACAGGTTCACCCCTCCACTTT. Translation gives CASSLTGSPLHF.

The genes are TRBV5-5 and TRBJ1-4; 9 positions match TRBD1. The CDR3 has 16 amino acids. CDR1 is SGHKS and CDR2 is YYEKEE in the germline V gene (reference sequence). Trimming at V came to 4 bases and at J to 3 bases, leaving 7 bases not matched to a gene. The DNA for the CDR3 is TGTGCCAGCAGCAAACCGGGACAGGGTGCTAATGAAAAACTGTTTTTT. Amino acids: CASSKPGQGANEKLFF.

V gene TRBV18 combines with J gene TRBJ1-2, with 9 nucleotides matching TRBD1. This CDR3 has 16 amino acids. Trimming removed 3 bases from V and 3 bases from J; junction bases left unmatched: 8. Germline CDR1 reads KGHSH; CDR2 reads LQKENI. The CDR3 sequence is CASSPGQGQFDYGYTF. Here the CDR3 DNA reads TGTGCCAGCTCACCGGGACAGGGACAATTCGACTATGGCTACACCTTC.

V and J are TRBV7-2 and TRBJ2-1, with 8 bases fitting TRBD1. J gave up 8 bases and V 5 bases, and 11 bases lay outside the gene matches. The CDR3 sequence is 15 residues long. Germline CDR1 SGHTA, CDR2 FQGNSA. CDR3 residues: CASSLGQAKIDEQFF. The CDR3 region has the DNA TGTGCCAGCAGCCTGGGACAGGCGAAAATCGATGAGCAGTTCTTC.

By proportion, this clonotype is medium-sized. This rearrangement joins TRBV12-3 or TRBV12-4 to TRBJ1-2, with a weak D call TRBD1 (5 bases). The CDR3 is made up of 14 amino acids. V shed 3 bases and J shed 4 bases, with 12 bases lying between them. The CDR3 here is CASSFSAGSYGYTF. CDR3 nucleotide sequence: TGTGCCAGCAGTTTTTCGGCAGGGTCCTATGGCTACACCTTC.

This clonotype was seen many times. The chain joins TRBV7-2 to TRBJ1-2; possibly TRBD1 for D (5 bases). Trimming took 1 base from V and 7 from J, leaving 7 bases between them. This CDR3 region has 12 residues. The V gene's germline CDR1 is SGHTA and CDR2 FQGNSA. The CDR3 sequence: CASSLVRGGYTF. The CDR3 region has the DNA TGTGCCAGCAGCTTAGTAAGGGGTGGCTACACCTTC.